The source of this T cell receptor beta chain is a study of cytotoxic CD8 clonotypes in ibrutinib-treated CLL. To note about this clone: The antigen is unknown.

General study points: Treatment left the uncommon public clonotypes either contracted or stable in frequency.

Sequencing was performed with immunoSEQ multiplex PCR; in TCRdb, only in-frame clones are kept and a portion is missing. The sample consists of around 250,000 clones, 70% of them appearing once. The CDR3 extends over 15 amino acids. The germline gives CDR1 MNHEY, CDR2 SMNVEV (reference sequence). V was shortened by 2 bases and J by 3 bases, with 13 bases between the two germline ends. Sequenced here: PBMCs, sampled after 24 months of ibrutinib treatment. The chain combines TRBV27 with TRBJ1-1, with TRBD1 as a possible D gene (5 bases). This TCR came from a human donor with chronic lymphocytic leukemia. CDR3 region: CASSLKDTAYTEAFF. The CDR3 DNA sequence: TGTGCCAGCAGTTTAAAGGACACCGCGTACACTGAAGCTTTCTTT.